The entry that follows covers one T cell receptor (beta chain) sequence. This sample stems from a study of cytomegalovirus exposure and HLA in healthy donors. Overall study: In a previous analysis, about 100 million unique TCR beta sequences were found from some 180 million T cells.

Primers for the PCR totalled 60 Vbeta and 13 Jbeta. Authors' data handling: Later, 65 million to 85 million unique TCR beta chains were counted in an analysis, and roughly 10 million of them were shared. Libraries were prepared by immunoSEQ multiplex PCR; TCRdb keeps only in-frame clonotypes and omits some of them. That table supplies the V and J calls and clone size; D and trimming were determined from the DNA. Found here are more than 45,000 clones; the top ten clones hold approximately 2.1%. V lost 4 bases and J 0 bases, leaving 11 bases between the germline ends. This CDR3 has 15 amino acids. The germline V gene has CDR1 SGHKS and CDR2 YYEKEE (reference sequence).

The chain uses TRBV5-5 and TRBJ1-5; possibly TRBD1 for D (6 bases). This receptor was obtained from a woman aged 35 to 49 in good health and CMV-seronegative. Sequences were obtained from PBMCs. The CDR3 here is CASSLIQGSNQPQHF. CDR3 DNA: TGTGCCAGCAGCCTCATACAGGGTAGCAATCAGCCCCAGCATTTT. The complete variable domain, with remaining parts taken from reference TRBV5-5 and TRBJ1-5, reads DAGVTQSPTHLIKTRGQQVTLRCSPISGHKSVSWYQQVLGQGPQFIFQYYEKEERGRGNFPDRFSARQFPNYSSELNVNALLLGDSALYLCASSLIQGSNQPQHFGDGTRLSIL.